This T cell receptor beta chain was documented in a study of OX40 agonist ivuxolimab in advanced cancers. Study-wide context: Every 2 weeks, patients received ivuxolimab intravenously, dosed at 0.01 to 10 mg/kg. Those treated in dose escalation had hepatocellular carcinoma, melanoma, renal cell cancer or head and neck cancer.

Prior autoimmune disease or systemic immunosuppression barred patients. TCRdb's copy holds only in-frame clones and misses some; the assay was immunoSEQ multiplex PCR. The sample holds about 68,000 clones, about 90% seen once. This TCR was sampled from an adult with an advanced solid tumor such as melanoma, head and neck, liver or kidney cancer. Sample: CD4+ or CD8+ T cells sorted from blood, taken in a trial of the OX40 agonist ivuxolimab.

CDR3: CASSDRPASPGELFF. CDR3 nucleotide sequence: TGTGCCAGCAGTGACCGCCCCGCTAGCCCCGGGGAGCTGTTTTTT. The chain has TRBV6-4 and TRBJ2-2, with a possible D match to TRBD2 (5 bases). The germline V and J ends were trimmed by 2 bases and 6 bases, with 13 bases remaining between them. CDR1 is MRHNA and CDR2 is SNTAGT in the germline V gene. The CDR3 sequence is 15 residues long.